Reported below is one T cell receptor beta chain. Antigen specificity is unknown. The junction departs from germline at one end; a sequencing error may be responsible. This specimen comes from a study of identical twins. Study-wide points: Within monozygotic twins, out-of-frame TCR alpha sharing was underestimated by the models. Cross-sectional statistics, not tracking of the same donors, supported the conclusions. In zero-insertion analyses, partial confounding could arise from invariant MAIT and iNKT cells.

Unique molecular identifiers were present on cDNA, and template switching added a universal primer site. MiXCR, applied by TCRdb to the 5' RACE reads, yields one record per CDR3 protein. The repertoire consists of a few hundred thousand distinct CDR3 sequences, with over 9.5% occurring once and the leading ten covering 9% to 10%. Material: memory T cells sorted from blood. This receptor was identified in a man aged 50-59 years in good health.

CDR3 amino acids: CASSPGSGANAKLFF. CDR3 bases: TGTGCCAGCAGCCCCGGTTCCGGGGCTAATGCAAAACTGTTTTTT. This sequence joins TRBV7-9 and TRBJ1-4, with D possibly matching TRBD1 (5 bases). The CDR3 length is 15 residues. Germline assignment: CDR1 SEHNR and CDR2 FQNEAQ (reference sequence).